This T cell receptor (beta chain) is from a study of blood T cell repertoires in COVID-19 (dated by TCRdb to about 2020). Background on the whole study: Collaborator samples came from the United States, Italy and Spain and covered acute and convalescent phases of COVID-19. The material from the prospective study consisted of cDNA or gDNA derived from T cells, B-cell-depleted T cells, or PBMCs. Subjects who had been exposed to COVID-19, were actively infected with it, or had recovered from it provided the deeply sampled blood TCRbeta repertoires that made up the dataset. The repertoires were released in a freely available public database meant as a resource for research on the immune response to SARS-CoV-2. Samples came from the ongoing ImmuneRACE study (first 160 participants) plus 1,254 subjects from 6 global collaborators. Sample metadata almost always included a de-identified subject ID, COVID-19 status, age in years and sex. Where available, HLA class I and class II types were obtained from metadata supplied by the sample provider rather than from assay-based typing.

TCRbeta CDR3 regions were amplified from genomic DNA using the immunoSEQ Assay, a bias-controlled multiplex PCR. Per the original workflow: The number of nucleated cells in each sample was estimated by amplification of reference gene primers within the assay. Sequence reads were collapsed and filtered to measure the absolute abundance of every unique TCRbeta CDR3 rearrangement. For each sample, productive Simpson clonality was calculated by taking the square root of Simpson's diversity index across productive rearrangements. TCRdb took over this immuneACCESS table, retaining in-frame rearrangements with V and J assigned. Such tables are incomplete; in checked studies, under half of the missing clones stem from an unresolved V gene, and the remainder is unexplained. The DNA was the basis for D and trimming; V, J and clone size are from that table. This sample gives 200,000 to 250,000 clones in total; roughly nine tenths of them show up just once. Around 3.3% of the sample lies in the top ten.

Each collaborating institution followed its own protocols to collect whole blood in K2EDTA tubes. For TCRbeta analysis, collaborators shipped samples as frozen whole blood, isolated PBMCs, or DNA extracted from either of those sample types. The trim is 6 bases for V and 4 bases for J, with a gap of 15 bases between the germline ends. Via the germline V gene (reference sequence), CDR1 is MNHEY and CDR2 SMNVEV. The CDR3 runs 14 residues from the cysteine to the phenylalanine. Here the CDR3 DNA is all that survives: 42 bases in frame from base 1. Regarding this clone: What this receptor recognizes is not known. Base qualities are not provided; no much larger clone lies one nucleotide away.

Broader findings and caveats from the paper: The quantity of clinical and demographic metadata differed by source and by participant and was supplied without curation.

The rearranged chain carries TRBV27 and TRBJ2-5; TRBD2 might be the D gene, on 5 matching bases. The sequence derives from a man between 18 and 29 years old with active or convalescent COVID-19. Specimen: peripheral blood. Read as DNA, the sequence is TGTGCCAGCAGCCTCCGGGATGGGCGAGAGACCCAGTACTTC. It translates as CASSLRDGRETQYF.